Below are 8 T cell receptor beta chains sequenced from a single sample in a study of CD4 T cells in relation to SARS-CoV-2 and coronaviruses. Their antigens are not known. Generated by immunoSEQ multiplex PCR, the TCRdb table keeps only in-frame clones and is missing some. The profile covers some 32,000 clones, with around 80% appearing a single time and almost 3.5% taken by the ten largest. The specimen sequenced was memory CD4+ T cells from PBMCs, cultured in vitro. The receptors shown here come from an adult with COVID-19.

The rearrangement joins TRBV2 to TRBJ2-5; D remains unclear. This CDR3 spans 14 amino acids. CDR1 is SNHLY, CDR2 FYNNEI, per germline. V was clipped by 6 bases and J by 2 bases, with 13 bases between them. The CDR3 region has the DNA TGTGCCAGCAGAAAAGAGGTTCTTCAAGAGACCCAGTACTTC. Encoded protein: CASRKEVLQETQYF. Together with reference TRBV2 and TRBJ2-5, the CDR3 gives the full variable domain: EPEVTQTPSHQVTQMGQEVILRCVPISNHLYFYWYRQILGQKVEFLVSFYNNEISEKSEIFDDQFSVERPDGSNFTLKIRSTKLEDSAMYFCASRKEVLQETQYFGPGTRLLVL.

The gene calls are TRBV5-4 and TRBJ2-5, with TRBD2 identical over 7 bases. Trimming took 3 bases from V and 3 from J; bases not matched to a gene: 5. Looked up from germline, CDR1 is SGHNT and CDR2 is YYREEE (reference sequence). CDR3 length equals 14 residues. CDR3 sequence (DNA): TGTGCCAGCAGCTGGGGGGGGACTAAAGAGACCCAGTACTTC. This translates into CASSWGGTKETQYF.

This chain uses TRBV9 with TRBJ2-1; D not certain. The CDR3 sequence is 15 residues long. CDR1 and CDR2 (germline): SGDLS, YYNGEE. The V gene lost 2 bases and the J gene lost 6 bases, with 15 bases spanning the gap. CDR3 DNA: TGTGCCAGCAGCGTCTACACGTATGGCTCCAATGAGCAGTTCTTC. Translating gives CASSVYTYGSNEQFF.

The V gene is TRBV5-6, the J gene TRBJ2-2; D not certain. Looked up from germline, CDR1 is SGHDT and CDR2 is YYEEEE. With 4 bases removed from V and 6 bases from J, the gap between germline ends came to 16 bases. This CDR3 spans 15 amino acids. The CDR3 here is CASSPLTQWPGELFF. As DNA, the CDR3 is TGTGCCAGCAGCCCCCTGACCCAGTGGCCCGGGGAGCTGTTTTTT.

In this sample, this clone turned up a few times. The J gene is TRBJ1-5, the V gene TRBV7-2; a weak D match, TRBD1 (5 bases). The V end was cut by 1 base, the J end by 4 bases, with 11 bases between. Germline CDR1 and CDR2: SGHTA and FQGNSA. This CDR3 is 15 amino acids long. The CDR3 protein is CASSLGGALNQPQHF. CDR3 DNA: TGTGCCAGCAGCTTAGGGGGCGCGTTGAATCAGCCCCAGCATTTT.

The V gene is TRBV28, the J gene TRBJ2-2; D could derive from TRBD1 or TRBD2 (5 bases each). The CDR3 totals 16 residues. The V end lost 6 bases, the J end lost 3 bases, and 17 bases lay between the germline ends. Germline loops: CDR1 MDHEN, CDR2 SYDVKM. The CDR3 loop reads CASRSGFGEYTGELFF. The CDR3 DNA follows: TGTGCCAGCAGATCAGGGTTCGGGGAGTACACCGGGGAGCTGTTTTTT.

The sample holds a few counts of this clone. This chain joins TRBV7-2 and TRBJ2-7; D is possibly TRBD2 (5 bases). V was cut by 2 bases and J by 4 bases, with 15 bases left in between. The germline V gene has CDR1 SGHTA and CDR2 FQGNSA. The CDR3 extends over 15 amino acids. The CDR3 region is CASSLFRARGYEQYF. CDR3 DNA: TGTGCCAGCAGCTTATTTCGGGCCCGAGGGTACGAGCAGTACTTC.

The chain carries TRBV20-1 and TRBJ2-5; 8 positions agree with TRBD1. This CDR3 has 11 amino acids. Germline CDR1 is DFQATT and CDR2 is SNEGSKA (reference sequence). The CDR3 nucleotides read TGCAGAGGACAGGGTGGGGAGACCCAGTACTTC. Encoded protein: CRGQGGETQYF.